The 14 T cell receptor beta chains below all came from one sample that was sequenced in a study of monozygotic twins with inflammatory bowel disease. TCRdb reprocessed the 5' RACE reads; each CDR3 protein has one entry and no DNA is given. Here the sample table reports some 300,000 distinct CDR3 sequences. The sequenced sample consisted of blood. The receptor set was obtained from a human donor with ulcerative colitis or Crohn's disease, or a healthy co-twin of an affected twin (not recorded which).

This sequence joins TRBV12-3 or TRBV12-4 and TRBJ2-3; TCRdb lists TRBD1, though no DNA is available to test this call. CDR3 length: 14 amino acids. CDR3 residues: CASTRSGGGDTQYF.

V gene TRBV12-3 or TRBV12-4 combines with J gene TRBJ1-6. The CDR3 extends over 17 amino acids. The chain's CDR3 is CASSLGGQSSYNSPLHF.

V gene TRBV6-6 combines with J gene TRBJ2-3; TCRdb gives TRBD1 as the D gene, but with no DNA this cannot be confirmed. CDR3 length equals 14 residues. Germline lookup yields CDR1 MNHNY and CDR2 SVGAGI (reference sequence). CDR3 residues: CASRQGGGTDTQYF.

The rearrangement links TRBV5-5 to TRBJ1-4. CDR3 size: 15 residues. The germline CDR1 and CDR2 sequences are SGHKS and YYEKEE (reference sequence). CDR3 loop: CASSLDRPTNEKLFF.

This chain uses TRBV6-6 with TRBJ2-2. The germline V gene has CDR1 MNHNY and CDR2 SVGAGI (reference sequence). The CDR3 is 12 residues long. CDR3 sequence: CASSDDTGELFF.

This chain joins TRBV7-2 and TRBJ1-5; TCRdb's D call, TRBD1, is unchecked because there is no DNA. The germline V gene has CDR1 SGHTA and CDR2 FQGNSA. The CDR3 consists of 15 residues. CDR3 protein: CASSPGSVGNQPQHF.

The rearrangement joins TRBV7-2 to TRBJ1-1. CDR3 size: 12 residues. Germline V gene data show CDR1 as SGHTA and CDR2 as FQGNSA. This CDR3 reads CASSLAPAEAFF.

The genes are TRBV7-9 and TRBJ2-6; there is no DNA to check the TCRdb D call of TRBD1. Germline CDR1 and CDR2: SEHNR and FQNEAQ (reference sequence). This CDR3 has 16 amino acids. CDR3 loop: CASSFQGVSGANVLTF.

The chain joins TRBV5-4 to TRBJ2-5; checking the TCRdb D call of TRBD1 is not possible without DNA. The germline gives CDR1 SGHNT, CDR2 YYREEE (reference sequence). The CDR3 contains 14 residues. CDR3 residues: CASSLRDREETQYF.

The chain recombines TRBV6-6 with TRBJ2-1. In germline, CDR1 is MNHNY, CDR2 SVGAGI (reference sequence). This CDR3 is 12 amino acids long. CDR3 protein: CASRTTYNEQFF.

The V call is TRBV5-1, the J call TRBJ2-1; TCRdb gives TRBD1 as the D gene, but with no DNA this cannot be confirmed. Germline V gene sequence: CDR1 SGHRS, CDR2 YFSETQ. The CDR3 contains 14 residues. Here the CDR3 reads CASSSGTGGGEQFF.

The rearrangement uses TRBV7-6 and TRBJ2-1; the TCRdb call, TRBD2, lacks DNA for checking. The CDR3 loop spans 16 amino acids. Germline V CDR1 and CDR2: SGHVS, FNYEAQ. CDR3 residues: CASSLAGTYSYNEQFF.

The V gene is TRBV20-1, the J gene TRBJ2-7; without DNA, the TCRdb call of TRBD1 cannot be checked. Germline CDR1 is DFQATT and CDR2 is SNEGSKA (reference sequence). This CDR3 has 14 residues. The chain's CDR3 is CSARAGQISYEQYF.

This chain links TRBV7-6 with TRBJ1-5; without DNA, the TCRdb call of TRBD1 cannot be checked. The germline V gene encodes CDR1 SGHVS and CDR2 FNYEAQ. This CDR3 region has 18 residues. This chain's CDR3 is CATSLVGTGSLFYQPQHF.